In its sample, the clone carrying this TCR beta chain was seen many times. The data are from a study of neurological immune-mediated disorders. Turning to the study itself: Of the roughly 35 patients with multiple sclerosis, about 31 had relapsing-remitting MS, whereas the remaining 3 had secondary progressive MS.

Synthesis of cDNA was carried out by template-switch 5'RACE. The reaction used 10-nucleotide random UMIs. MiXCR, applied by TCRdb to the 5' RACE reads, yields one record per CDR3 protein. This repertoire shows 39,000 or so distinct CDR3 sequences, around 2.5% found once; its top ten account for around 12%. Unsorted libraries were generated from 2 million PBMCs held at -80 degrees C. CDR1 and CDR2 from the germline V gene are DFQATT and SNEGSKA (reference sequence). J was trimmed by 6 bases and V by 5 bases; bases with no gene match: 5. CDR3 size: 12 residues. The sequenced sample consisted of PBMCs. The clonotype comes from a man younger than 40 with multiple sclerosis. The chain uses TRBV20-1 and TRBJ2-7; 9 nucleotides align to TRBD1. The CDR3 DNA reads as TGCAGTGCTTTCGGACAGGGGCGCGAGCAGTACTTC. Translated: CSAFGQGREQYF.